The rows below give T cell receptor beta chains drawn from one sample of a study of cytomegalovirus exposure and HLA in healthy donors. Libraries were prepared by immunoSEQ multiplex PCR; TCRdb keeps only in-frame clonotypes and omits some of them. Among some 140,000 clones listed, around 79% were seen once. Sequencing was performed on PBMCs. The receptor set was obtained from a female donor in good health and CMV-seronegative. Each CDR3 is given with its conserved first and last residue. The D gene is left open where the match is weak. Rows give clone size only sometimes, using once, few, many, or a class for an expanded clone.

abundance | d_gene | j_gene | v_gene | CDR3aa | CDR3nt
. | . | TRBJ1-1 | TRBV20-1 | CSARGQGAFF | TGCAGTGCTAGGGGGCAGGGAGCTTTCTTT
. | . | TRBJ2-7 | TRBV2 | CASSVRASGYEQYF | TGTGCCAGCAGTGTCCGAGCGTCCGGATACGAGCAGTACTTC
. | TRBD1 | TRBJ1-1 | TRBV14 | CASSRRGGATEAFF | TGTGCCAGCAGCCGAAGAGGGGGCGCGACTGAAGCTTTCTTT
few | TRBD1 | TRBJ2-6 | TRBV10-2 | CASSEGGQPFSGANVLTF | TGCGCCAGCAGTGAGGGGGGACAGCCCTTCTCTGGGGCCAACGTCCTGACTTTC
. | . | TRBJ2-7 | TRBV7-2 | CASSLWSGLATYEQYF | TGTGCCAGCAGCTTATGGTCTGGACTCGCAACCTACGAGCAGTACTTC
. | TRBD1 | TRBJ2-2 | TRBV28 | CASTDRAGELFF | TGTGCCAGCACAGACAGGGCCGGGGAGCTGTTTTTT
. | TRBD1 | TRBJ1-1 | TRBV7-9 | CASSRRGLQSTEAFF | TGTGCCAGCAGCCGCAGGGGGTTGCAGAGCACTGAAGCTTTCTTT
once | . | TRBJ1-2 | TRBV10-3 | CASLGTHANYGYTF | TGTGCCAGCCTGGGGACTCACGCTAACTATGGCTACACCTTC
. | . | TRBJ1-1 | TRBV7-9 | CASSSRGNTEAFF | TGTGCCAGCAGCTCCAGGGGTAACACTGAAGCTTTCTTT
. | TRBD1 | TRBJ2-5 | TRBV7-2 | CASSPDRDETQYF | TGTGCCAGCAGCCCTGACAGGGATGAGACCCAGTACTTC
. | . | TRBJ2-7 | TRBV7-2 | CASSLHGSYEQYF | TGTGCCAGCAGCCTCCACGGGTCCTACGAGCAGTACTTC
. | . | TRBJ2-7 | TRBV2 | CATREGATYEQYF | TGTGCCACCCGGGAAGGCGCCACCTACGAGCAGTACTTC
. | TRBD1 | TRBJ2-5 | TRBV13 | CASSFGTGGFIETQYF | TGTGCCAGCAGCTTCGGGACAGGAGGCTTCATTGAGACCCAGTACTTC
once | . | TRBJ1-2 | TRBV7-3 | CASSPGRNYGYTF | TGTGCCAGCAGCCCCGGGAGGAACTATGGCTACACCTTC
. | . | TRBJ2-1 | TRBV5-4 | CASNMGHLTEQFF | TGTGCCAGCAATATGGGACATCTCACAGAGCAGTTCTTC
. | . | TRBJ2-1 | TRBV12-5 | CASVPPDRFIYNEQFF | TGTGCTAGTGTTCCCCCCGACAGGTTCATTTACAATGAGCAGTTCTTC
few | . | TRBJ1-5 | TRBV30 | CAWSGDHEQPQHF | TGTGCCTGGAGTGGCGATCATGAACAGCCCCAGCATTTT
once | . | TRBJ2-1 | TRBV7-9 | CASSLGGHNEQFF | TGTGCCAGCAGCTTAGGCGGGCACAATGAGCAGTTCTTC
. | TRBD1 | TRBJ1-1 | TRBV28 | CASSPEVGGKGPNTEAFF | TGTGCCAGCAGCCCCGAGGTAGGGGGCAAAGGACCGAACACTGAAGCTTTCTTT
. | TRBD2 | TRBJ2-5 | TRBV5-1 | CASSPASGAGQETQYF | TGCGCCAGCAGCCCAGCTAGCGGGGCGGGCCAAGAGACCCAGTACTTC
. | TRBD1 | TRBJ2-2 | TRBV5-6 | CASSLTTGFHGELFF | TGTGCCAGCAGCTTGACGACAGGGTTTCACGGGGAGCTGTTTTTT
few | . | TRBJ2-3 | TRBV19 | CASSMDGREADTQYF | TGTGCCAGTAGTATGGATGGCAGGGAGGCAGATACGCAGTATTTT
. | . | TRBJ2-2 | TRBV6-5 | CASSLGESGELFF | TGTGCCAGCAGTCTAGGAGAGTCCGGGGAGCTGTTTTTT
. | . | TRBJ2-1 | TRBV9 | CASNIGQRNNEQFF | TGTGCCAGCAACATCGGACAGAGAAACAATGAGCAGTTCTTC
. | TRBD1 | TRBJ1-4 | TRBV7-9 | CASSSQGALSF | TGTGCCAGCAGCTCTCAGGGGGCACTCTCTTTT
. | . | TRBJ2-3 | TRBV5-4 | CASSLPEGQGTYDTQYF | TGTGCCAGCAGCTTGCCGGAGGGCCAGGGTACATACGATACGCAGTATTTT
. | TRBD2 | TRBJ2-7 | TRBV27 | CASSPSGSYEQYF | TGTGCCAGCAGTCCCAGCGGGAGTTACGAGCAGTACTTC
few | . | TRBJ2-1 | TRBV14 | CASSPTRLDEQFF | TGTGCCAGCAGCCCGACTAGGCTTGATGAGCAGTTCTTC
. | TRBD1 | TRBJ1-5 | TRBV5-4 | CASSLGGTGNQPQHF | TGTGCCAGCAGCTTGGGGGGGACAGGCAATCAGCCCCAGCATTTT
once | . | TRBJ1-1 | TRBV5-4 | CASSLDRTEAFF | TGTGCCAGCAGCTTGGACCGGACTGAAGCTTTCTTT
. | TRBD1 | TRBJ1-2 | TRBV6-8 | CASKTGGPNYGYTF | TGTGCCAGCAAAACAGGGGGTCCTAACTATGGCTACACCTTC
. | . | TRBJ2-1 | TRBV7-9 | CASSSRTDTYNEQFF | TGTGCCAGCAGCTCGCGGACAGATACCTACAATGAGCAGTTCTTC
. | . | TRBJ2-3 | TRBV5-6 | CASSLEGRGSGTQYF | TGTGCCAGCAGCTTAGAGGGACGGGGGAGTGGTACGCAGTATTTT
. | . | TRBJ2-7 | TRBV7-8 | CASSPYPGYSYEQYF | TGTGCCAGCAGCCCGTACCCAGGTTACTCCTACGAGCAGTACTTC
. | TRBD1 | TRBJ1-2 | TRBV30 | CAWSKRTGGYGYTF | TGTGCCTGGAGTAAACGGACAGGGGGCTATGGCTACACCTTC
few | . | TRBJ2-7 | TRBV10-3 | CAISEWREYEQYF | TGTGCCATCAGTGAGTGGAGGGAGTACGAGCAGTACTTC
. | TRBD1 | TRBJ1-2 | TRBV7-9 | CASSLGWTGETF | TGTGCCAGCAGCTTAGGGTGGACAGGGGAGACCTTC
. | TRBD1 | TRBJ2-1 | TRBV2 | CASSEWGQGIDEQFF | TGTGCCAGCAGTGAGTGGGGACAGGGGATCGATGAGCAGTTCTTC
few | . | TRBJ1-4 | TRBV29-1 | CSARDRSNEKLFF | TGCAGCGCCAGAGATAGGAGCAATGAAAAACTGTTTTTT
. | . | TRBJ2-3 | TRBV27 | CASRRPGSDTQYF | TGTGCCAGCAGGCGCCCAGGGTCAGATACGCAGTATTTT
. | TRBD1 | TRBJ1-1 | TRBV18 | CASSPPTGTVTEAFF | TGTGCCAGCTCACCTCCGACAGGGACAGTCACTGAAGCTTTCTTT
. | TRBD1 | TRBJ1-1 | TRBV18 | CASSPAGGQSTEAFF | TGTGCCAGCTCACCAGCAGGGGGCCAGAGTACTGAAGCTTTCTTT
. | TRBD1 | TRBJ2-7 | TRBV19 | CASSTDRGPNEQYF | TGTGCCAGTAGCACGGACAGGGGGCCTAACGAGCAGTACTTC
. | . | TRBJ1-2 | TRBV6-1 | CASSLGHPNYGYTF | TGTGCCAGCAGCCTGGGACACCCCAACTATGGCTACACCTTC
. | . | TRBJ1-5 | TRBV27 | CASKQGGNQPQHF | TGTGCCAGCAAGCAGGGTGGAAATCAGCCCCAGCATTTT
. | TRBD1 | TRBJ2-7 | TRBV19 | CASRSRDRVGEQYF | TGTGCCAGTAGAAGCCGGGACAGGGTCGGGGAGCAGTACTTC
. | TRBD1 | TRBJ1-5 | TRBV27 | CASRQGARSNQPQHF | TGTGCCAGTAGACAGGGGGCTAGGAGCAATCAGCCCCAGCATTTT